Listed below are T cell receptor beta chains from one sample, sequenced in a study of CD8 T cells in ankylosing spondylitis. TCRdb itself ran the 5' RACE reads through MiXCR, one entry per CDR3 protein. This table has over 150,000 distinct CDR3 sequences, approximately 18% appearing once. Sequences were obtained from blood, either unsorted or a sorted T cell fraction (not recorded which). Receptors were obtained from a male donor aged 5-29 years with ankylosing spondylitis or in good health (not recorded which). Both conserved end residues are part of each CDR3. Each record gives: D gene, J gene, V gene, clone size, CDR3 protein, CDR3 DNA. The D gene is left open where the match is weak. A row's size may be missing; if present it is once, few, many or a size class.

- | TRBJ2-1 | TRBV20-1 | - | CSARDYRDEQFF | TGCAGTGCTAGAGACTACAGGGATGAGCAGTTCTTC
- | TRBJ1-5 | TRBV6-9 | many | CASSYYDQPQHF | TGTGCCAGCAGTTATTATGACCAGCCCCAGCATTTT
TRBD2 | TRBJ2-3 | TRBV7-9 | many | CASNAGGTQYF | TGTGCCAGCAATGCGGGGGGAACGCAGTATTTT
- | TRBJ2-1 | TRBV12-3/TRBV12-4 | once | CASSLVWRDANEQFF | TGTGCCAGCAGTTTAGTATGGCGGGATGCCAATGAGCAGTTCTTC
TRBD2 | TRBJ2-1 | TRBV6-2/TRBV6-3 | many | CASSYPPSGGSYNEQFF | TGTGCCAGCAGTTACCCGCCTAGCGGGGGATCCTACAATGAGCAGTTCTTC
TRBD2 | TRBJ2-1 | TRBV10-3 | many | CAISGPGLAEYNEQFF | TGTGCCATCAGTGGACCGGGACTAGCGGAATACAATGAGCAGTTCTTC
TRBD1 | TRBJ2-7 | TRBV6-2/TRBV6-3 | - | CASRTGGVKYEQYF | TGTGCCAGCAGAACAGGGGGCGTCAAGTACGAGCAGTACTTC
TRBD1 | TRBJ2-3 | TRBV2 | - | CASSGGQGRGDTQYF | TGTGCCAGCAGCGGGGGACAGGGAAGAGGAGATACGCAGTATTTT
TRBD1 | TRBJ2-3 | TRBV5-1 | many | CASSLGQGRTDTQYF | TGCGCCAGCAGCTTGGGACAGGGACGCACAGATACGCAGTATTTT
- | TRBJ1-1 | TRBV20-1 | many | CSAQKEQDWAGAEAFF | TGCAGTGCTCAGAAGGAACAGGACTGGGCAGGCGCTGAAGCTTTCTTT
- | TRBJ2-7 | TRBV12-3/TRBV12-4 | many | CASSLGGGRYEQYF | TGTGCCAGCAGTTTGGGAGGGGGCAGGTACGAGCAGTACTTC
TRBD2 | TRBJ2-7 | TRBV10-3 | many | CAIGRGNSYEQYF | TGTGCCATCGGGAGGGGAAACTCCTACGAGCAGTACTTC
- | TRBJ1-4 | TRBV30 | many | CAWSDISNEKLFF | TGTGCCTGGAGCGATATATCTAATGAAAAACTGTTTTTT
- | TRBJ2-7 | TRBV29-1 | - | CSVLRPGSGYEQYF | TGCAGCGTCCTCCGTCCGGGATCGGGCTACGAGCAGTACTTC